This TCR beta chain comes out of a study of control samples from healthy donors and cancer patients. Germline CDR1 is MNHEY and CDR2 is SVGAGI. V lost 7 bases and J lost 5, with 17 bases in between. The CDR3 consists of 15 residues. The table came from immunoSEQ multiplex PCR; TCRdb's copy has only in-frame clones and leaves some out. The profile shows about 150,000 clones, 92% of them singletons. This clone has a handful of counts. Specimen: blood. J is TRBJ2-2 and V is TRBV6-5, with a weak D call TRBD1 (5 bases). The TCR sequence derives from a woman between 25 and 40 years old in good health. The CDR3 DNA is TGTGCCAGCATTCAAGGCCAGGGATGGACCGGGGAGCTGTTTTTT. It codes for CASIQGQGWTGELFF.